The 26 T cell receptor beta chains below all came from one sample that was sequenced in a study of breast tumors, draining lymph nodes, adjacent tissues (dated by TCRdb to about 2016). The axillary draining lymph nodes of breast cancer patients were the source of the lymph node samples. The receptor library was made with multiplex PCR. Reads for this sample came from an Illumina HiSeq 2000. The public reads were reanalyzed by TCRdb: fastp trimming at Q25, MiXCR alignment, in-frame beta chains only. Each record represents a unique CDR3 protein, reported with the most common genes and DNA among its rows. The sample table contains under 300,000 distinct CDR3 sequences; only one count was recorded for roughly a third of them. Roughly 3.5% of the sample belongs to the ten largest clones. Sequencing used axillary lymph node tissue. These receptors were collected from a female donor with breast cancer. Some clones in this sample may be carry-over from other donors' samples.

As concerns this clonotype: This sequence may be a read error, since a much larger clone differs from it by one base. V gene TRBV5-1 combines with J gene TRBJ2-3; either TRBD1 or TRBD2 may supply D (5 bases each). CDR3 length: 16 residues. Germline CDR1 and CDR2: SGHRS and YFSETQ. The CDR3 reads CAGSLLGRTSTDTQYF. The DNA for the CDR3 is TGCGCCGGCAGCTTGTTGGGACGGACTAGCACAGATACGCAGTATTTT.

This clonotype turned up a few times. CDR3: CSARDEKRGTDYEQYF. CDR3 bases: TGCAGTGCTAGAGATGAGAAGCGGGGGACCGACTACGAGCAGTACTTC. The V gene is TRBV20-1, the J gene TRBJ2-7; 8 nucleotides match TRBD2. The CDR3 spans 16 residues. V trimming: 0 bases; J trimming: 3 bases; junction bases outside the gene matches: 10. The germline CDR1 and CDR2 sequences are DFQATT and SNEGSKA (reference sequence).

With respect to this clonotype: At one end the junction does not follow the germline gene, possibly because of a read error. The J gene is TRBJ2-6, the V gene TRBV7-7; possibly TRBD2 for D (6 bases). The CDR3 length is 15 residues. Germline CDR1 SSHAT, CDR2 FNYEAQ (reference sequence). The CDR3 loop is CASSLERAGANVLTF. CDR3 DNA: TGTGCTAGCAGCTTGGAGCGGGCCGGGGCCAACGTCCTGACTTTC.

Worth noting for this clonotype: A read error is possible here, since a much larger clone lies one base away. The chain uses TRBV19 and TRBJ2-3; no firm D call. V lost 10 bases to trimming and J lost 0 bases, with 14 bases between them. The CDR3 has 14 amino acids. CDR1 and CDR2 from the germline V gene are LNHDA and SQIVND (reference sequence). CDR3 residues: CATRGGASTDTQYF. The CDR3 coding sequence is TGTGCCACCCGTGGCGGAGCGAGCACAGATACGCAGTATTTT. Filled out from reference TRBV19 and TRBJ2-3, the complete variable domain reads DGGITQSPKYLFRKEGQNVTLSCEQNLNHDAMYWYRQDPGQGLRLIYYSQIVNDFQKGDIAEGYSVSREKKESFPLTVTSAQKNPTAFYLCATRGGASTDTQYFGPGTRLTVL.

This clonotype was detected many times. The chain joins TRBV20-1 to TRBJ1-3; D unclear. Trimming left V 2 bases short and J 0 bases short, with 8 bases between. The germline CDR1 and CDR2 sequences are DFQATT and SNEGSKA (reference sequence). The CDR3 loop spans 14 amino acids. CDR3 residues: CSARSPSSGNTIYF. For the CDR3, the DNA is TGCAGTGCTAGATCTCCGTCCTCTGGAAACACCATATATTTT.

This clonotype appeared many times. The CDR3 loop is CASSLFRSGGTDTQYF. Written as DNA, the CDR3 is TGTGCCAGCAGTTTATTCCGATCCGGGGGCACAGATACGCAGTATTTT. The V call is TRBV12-3 or TRBV12-4, the J call TRBJ2-3, with a tentative D call TRBD2 (5 bases). The CDR3 contains 16 residues. V lost 2 bases, J lost 1 base, and 13 bases lay in between.

The rearrangement uses TRBV20-1 and TRBJ2-5; maybe TRBD2 (6 bases). V was cut by 1 base and J by 12 bases, with 12 bases left in between. The CDR3 sequence is 11 residues long. Germline CDR1 is DFQATT and CDR2 is SNEGSKA (reference sequence). This CDR3 is CSARGGWREYF. CDR3 coding DNA: TGCAGTGCTAGAGGGGGTTGGAGGGAGTACTTC.

The chain recombines TRBV7-9 with TRBJ1-1; D call uncertain. V was cut by 6 bases and J by 3 bases, with 14 bases left in between. This CDR3 comprises 14 residues. Looked up from germline, CDR1 is SEHNR and CDR2 is FQNEAQ (reference sequence). The CDR3 sequence is CASSYGRSDTEAFF. The CDR3 nucleotides are TGTGCCAGCAGTTATGGACGATCAGACACTGAAGCTTTCTTT.

This clonotype was counted many times. J is TRBJ2-1 and V is TRBV7-9, with D perhaps TRBD2 (5 bases). The CDR3 runs to 10 residues. CDR1 and CDR2 from the germline V gene are SEHNR and FQNEAQ (reference sequence). Trimming removed 6 bases at V and 15 bases at J, with 12 bases between. In nucleotides, the CDR3 is TGTGCCAGCAGGGGAGTTGTAGCGTTCTTC. It specifies CASRGVVAFF.

This clonotype was counted only a few times. Just one base apart from a much larger clone, this may be a read error. The CDR3 ends on some other residue instead of the conserved phenylalanine or tryptophan, so this is likely a read error. The chain employs TRBV7-2 and TRBJ2-5, with a possible D match to TRBD2 (5 bases). Trimming took 5 bases from V and 5 from J, leaving 15 bases between them. From germline, CDR1 is SGHTA and CDR2 FQGNSA. This CDR3 has 14 residues. The DNA for the CDR3 is TGTGCCAGCAGCCCCGGACTCAAGATGGAGACCCAGTACCTC. It codes for CASSPGLKMETQYL.

Of note for this clonotype: Germline and junction disagree at one end, which may indicate a read error. The gene calls are TRBV9 and TRBJ2-5, with D uncertain. CDR3 length equals 14 residues. The germline V gene encodes CDR1 SGDLS and CDR2 YYNGEE. CDR3 DNA sequence: TGTGCCAGCAGCGTAAGGATAAGCCAAGAGGCCCAGTCCTTC. Translated: CASSVRISQEAQSF.

As regards this clonotype: A read error may produce the germline difference seen at one junction end. The chain couples TRBV18 to TRBJ2-5; TRBD2 matches 11 bases. The germline CDR1 and CDR2 sequences are KGHSH and LQKENI. The CDR3 runs to 16 residues. The CDR3 sequence is CASSPRLAGGTEIQYF. The CDR3 nucleotides read TGTGCCAGCTCACCACGCCTAGCGGGGGGAACAGAGATCCAGTACTTC.

The V gene is TRBV7-2, the J gene TRBJ2-3; TRBD1 aligns across 7 bases. Looked up from germline, CDR1 is SGHTA and CDR2 is FQGNSA. V lost 4 bases, J lost 1 base, and 11 bases stayed unmatched. The CDR3 totals 17 residues. The CDR3 loop reads CASSSAGTTGGTDTQYF. The CDR3, as DNA: TGTGCCAGCAGCTCAGCCGGGACAACAGGGGGCACAGATACGCAGTATTTT. The variable domain in full, with the rest retrieved from reference TRBV7-2 and TRBJ2-3, is GAGVSQSPSNKVTEKGKDVELRCDPISGHTALYWYRQSLGQGLEFLIYFQGNSAPDKSGLPSDRFSAERTGGSVSTLTIQRTQQEDSAVYLCASSSAGTTGGTDTQYFGPGTRLTVL.

This clonotype has at least ten counts. J is TRBJ2-7 and V is TRBV20-1; 7 bases are shared with TRBD2. The length of the CDR3 is 13 residues. V was pared by 3 bases and J by 5 bases, with 7 bases of the junction left unmatched. Germline CDR1 reads DFQATT; CDR2 reads SNEGSKA (reference sequence). CDR3 loop: CSASPTGGDEQYF. CDR3 nucleotide sequence: TGCAGTGCTAGTCCCACTGGGGGGGACGAGCAGTACTTC.

This clonotype showed up just a few times. A much larger clone lies a single base off, so this may be a read error. The conserved closing phenylalanine or tryptophan is absent in this CDR3, likely reflecting a read error. This chain connects TRBV20-1 to TRBJ2-5; D gene unclear. Trimming cost V 5 bases and J 5 bases, with 6 bases left between them. The CDR3 totals 10 residues. Germline V gives CDR1 DFQATT, CDR2 SNEGSKA (reference sequence). CDR3: CSAQEETQYS. In nucleotides, the CDR3 is TGCAGTGCTCAGGAGGAGACCCAGTACTCC.

Comments on this clonotype: A much larger clone sits a single nucleotide away, making a read error possible. This likely comes from a read error, as the CDR3 has no conserved phenylalanine or tryptophan at its end. The chain links TRBV14 to TRBJ1-2; D gene unclear. Per germline, CDR1 SGHDN and CDR2 FVKESK. Trimming took 1 base from V and 8 from J, leaving 11 bases between them. The CDR3 length is 13 residues. The CDR3 loop is CASSQVSRQGYTS. The CDR3 coding sequence is TGTGCCAGCAGCCAAGTGTCGAGACAAGGCTACACCTCC.

This clonotype was seen many times. The CDR3 DNA reads as TGTGCCAGCAAGACAGGGGGCGCGTCGGATGGCTACACCTTC. Its translation: CASKTGGASDGYTF. J is TRBJ1-2 and V is TRBV6-6; 10 bases are shared with TRBD1. The ends lost 7 bases at V and 6 bases at J; junction bases unmatched: 8. Germline V CDR1 and CDR2: MNHNY, SVGAGI (reference sequence). This CDR3 spans 14 amino acids.

This clonotype was seen a single time. Because the CDR3 is missing its conserved closing phenylalanine or tryptophan, this is likely a read error. The DNA is left out, because the CDR3 cannot be placed on it with certainty; the CDR3 is given as TCRdb lists it. The chain has TRBV5-1 and TRBJ2-6. Germline V gene sequence: CDR1 SGHRS, CDR2 YFSETQ. The CDR3 extends over 8 residues, inclusive of both ends. The chain's CDR3 is CASIRPNT.

Concerning this clonotype itself: Lacking the conserved final phenylalanine or tryptophan, this CDR3 likely reflects a read error. Because the CDR3's place on the DNA is in doubt, the DNA is left out and the CDR3 is given as listed by TCRdb. V and J are TRBV19 and TRBJ1-4. The CDR3 is 9 residues long, ends included. CDR1 is LNHDA, CDR2 SQIVND, per germline (reference sequence). CDR3 sequence reads: CASSWGSRY.

The table lists this clonotype with a few counts. A much larger clone is a single base away; this may be a read error. The missing conserved phenylalanine or tryptophan at the end of this CDR3 makes a read error likely. The DNA is left out, because the CDR3 cannot be placed on it with certainty; the CDR3 is given as TCRdb lists it. The chain is built from TRBV6-8 and TRBJ1-6; the table names TRBD1, a call not compared with the DNA. Germline V gene lookup returns CDR1 MNHGY and CDR2 SAAAGT. The CDR3 is 11 amino acids long, termini counted. The CDR3 sequence: CASSHIRDRDS.

In this sample, this clonotype turned up many times. The rearrangement uses TRBV3-1 and TRBJ1-6; D uncertain. The CDR3 consists of 15 residues. Trimming cost V 0 bases and J 3 bases, with 6 bases left between them. The germline CDR1 and CDR2 sequences are LGHDT and YNNKEL (reference sequence). CDR3 in amino acids: CASSQEYGYNSPLHF. The CDR3 DNA reads TGTGCCAGCAGCCAAGAGTACGGCTATAATTCACCCCTCCACTTT.

This chain uses TRBV25-1 with TRBJ1-6; TRBD1 matches 9 bases. Germline CDR1 and CDR2: MGHDK and SYGVNS. Unmatched junction bases numbered 2, after V lost 8 bases and J lost 6 bases. This CDR3 spans 13 amino acids. This chain's CDR3 is CASAGQGNSPLHF. The CDR3 DNA follows: TGTGCCAGCGCGGGACAGGGTAATTCACCCCTCCACTTT.

The table lists this clonotype with a few counts. The chain recombines TRBV6-2 or TRBV6-3 with TRBJ1-2, with 8 positions matching TRBD1. The CDR3 runs to 14 residues. The germline V gene encodes CDR1 MNHEY and CDR2 SVGEGT. Trimming at V came to 6 bases and at J to 8 bases, leaving 11 bases not matched to a gene. DNA of the CDR3: TGTGCCAGCAGACCCCAGACAGGGGATCGCGGCTACACCTTC. Encoded protein: CASRPQTGDRGYTF.

This clonotype was picked up a small number of times. The rearrangement uses TRBV27 and TRBJ1-2; 9 nucleotides align to TRBD1. From germline, CDR1 is MNHEY and CDR2 SMNVEV (reference sequence). CDR3 length: 13 amino acids. Germline trimming cut 4 bases from V and 6 bases from J; bases unmatched to any gene: 3. The CDR3 DNA reads TGTGCCAGCAGTTACAGGGGGCGAGATGGCTACACCTTC. Its protein product is CASSYRGRDGYTF.

This clonotype was observed at least ten times. The genes are TRBV18 and TRBJ2-5, with 7 bases aligning to TRBD1. Trimming cost V 0 bases and J 2 bases; bases outside gene matches: 3. Per germline, CDR1 KGHSH and CDR2 LQKENI. CDR3 length: 15 amino acids. CDR3 region: CASSPPGRGQETQYF. The CDR3 DNA reads TGTGCCAGCTCACCACCGGGCAGGGGGCAAGAGACCCAGTACTTC.

This clonotype appeared a few times. This CDR3 reads CASSLSDTSREQYF. The CDR3 DNA sequence: TGTGCCAGCAGTTTATCGGACACATCGAGGGAGCAGTACTTC. The rearrangement uses TRBV27 and TRBJ2-7; D is perhaps TRBD1 (5 bases). Germline-derived CDR1 and CDR2 are MNHEY and SMNVEV (reference sequence). With 0 bases removed from V and 7 bases from J, the gap between germline ends came to 13 bases. CDR3 length: 14 residues.